The clone carrying this TCR beta chain was picked up many times. Antigen unknown. The sample belongs to a study of T cells after yellow fever vaccination. Turning to the study itself: Fractions of low cell number were prepared using SMART-Seq v4 Ultra Low Input. Study-level points and caveats: The booster response re-showed most primary clones: more than 95% CD4, more than 80% CD8.

TCR cDNA, made by 5'RACE template switching, carried an added universal primer site and UMIs. TCRdb re-called the 5' RACE reads through MiXCR, storing one row per CDR3 protein. Altogether a few hundred thousand distinct CDR3 sequences are present, about 7.8% being singletons, with the ten largest covering roughly 15%. J lost 4 bases, V lost 5 bases, and 5 bases had no gene match. Germline V lookup: CDR1 SGHRS, CDR2 YFSETQ. The CDR3 spans 14 residues. The V gene is TRBV5-1, the J gene TRBJ1-1, with 10 bases that match TRBD1. This receptor was obtained from a man younger than 35 who received the YFV17D yellow fever vaccine. This specimen was PBMCs, taken about 41 days after the first yellow fever vaccination. The chain's CDR3 is CASRTGQGVTEAFF. DNA of the CDR3: TGCGCCAGCAGAACCGGACAGGGGGTCACTGAAGCTTTCTTT. The full variable domain, completed using reference TRBV5-1 and TRBJ1-1, is KAGVTQTPRYLIKTRGQQVTLSCSPISGHRSVSWYQQTPGQGLQFLFEYFSETQRNKGNFPGRFSGRQFSNSRSEMNVSTLELGDSALYLCASRTGQGVTEAFFGQGTRLTVV.